Included here is one T cell receptor (beta chain) sequence, with context. The antigen is not known. The data belong to a study of immune evolution from preneoplasia to lung adenocarcinoma. Germline CDR1 is SGDLS and CDR2 is YYNGEE. CDR3 size: 16 residues. Trimming removed 3 bases from V and 0 bases from J; junction bases left unmatched: 6. Study-wide points: From normal lung to invasive adenocarcinoma, top clone frequencies appeared to decrease.

Produced via immunoSEQ multiplex PCR; TCRdb's table is partial and in-frame only. Among several thousand clones listed, roughly 82% were seen once. Two lung cancer pathologists independently confirmed each histologic diagnosis. Sample: FFPE minimally invasive lung adenocarcinoma tissue. This sequence joins TRBV9 and TRBJ2-3, with TRBD1 identical over 8 bases. This TCR came from a person between 65 and 80 years old with lung adenocarcinoma. The CDR3 here is CASSEGTGLSTDTQYF. CDR3 in DNA: TGTGCCAGCAGCGAGGGGACAGGCCTAAGCACAGATACGCAGTATTTT.